This TCR beta chain was sequenced during a study of T cell responses to AZD1222 COVID-19 vaccine (dated by TCRdb to the early 2020s). Concerning the study at large: A total of approximately 250 trial participants underwent TCR sequencing, of whom more than 200 had received two doses of AZD1222 and approximately 26 had received two doses of the MenACWY control vaccine. Enrollment into the trials was organized by age into subgroups of 18-55, 56-69 and 70-plus years, and those subgroups contained about 150, 27 and 61 TCR-sequenced participants, respectively.

The CDR3 regions of human TCRbeta chains were subjected to immunosequencing. The original pipeline was this. Repertoire TCRs were checked for matches against a reference library of SARS-CoV-2-specific TCRs that had been generated using the MIRA antigen-specificity platform. Breadth meant the fraction of unique TCRs that were SARS-CoV-2-associated, whereas depth meant the fraction of total T cells that were SARS-CoV-2-associated. Using the MIRA data, each spike-specific TCR was assigned both to the spike region to which the TCR was reactive and to a CD4 or CD8 class. Log10-transformed breadth and depth values were compared by one-way ANOVA with Sidak's multiple comparisons tests. Here the immuneACCESS table is served through TCRdb, limited to in-frame sequences with V and J called. Missing clones are a known gap in these copies; in checked studies unresolved V genes cover under half, and the rest lacks a known reason. From that table come the V and J calls and clone size; the DNA was used to work out D and trimming. The sample table holds around 160,000 clones, of which 75% to 95% were seen once. About 3% of the sample comes from the top ten.

On the study overall, not on this receptor specifically: Spike-specific TCR breadth and depth rose significantly after two AZD1222 doses compared with day 0 and with MenACWY recipients. Because no day 14 peak-response samples were available, the repertoires could be characterized only after the peak T cell response. The vaccine-associated CD4 TCRs covered the entire spike protein, and the dominant responses fell in regions 160-218 and 743-854. Most participants were white British and females outnumbered males, and the authors suggested that clonal diversity may have been underestimated. The 56-69-year group was small, and its depth increase did not reach significance, likely because of low power. Conclusions about previously exposed vaccinees were limited because only 6 or 7 AZD1222 recipients were SARS-CoV-2 seropositive at baseline. Reportedly, close to half of the unique spike-specific TCRs recognized epitopes lying outside the regions that are mutated in the B.1.351 and B.1.1.7 variants.

Read against the paper, the sample's time point label means: baseline before first vaccination. According to the study, the label for this sample's treatment or condition signals: meningococcal conjugate vaccine given as trial control. The vaccinee samples were drawn from two UK trials, COV001 and COV002, one of which was a single-blind randomized controlled phase 2/3 trial testing AZD1222 (ChAdOx1 nCoV-19) in healthy adults. Trial participant PBMC samples were collected at day 0 and day 28 after the second dose for TCRbeta chain sequencing. Details on this clone: The target of this receptor is not known. No base quality values were provided; no much bigger clone lies one nucleotide off.

The CDR3 holds 14 amino acids from the cysteine to the phenylalanine. CDR3 DNA only is kept here, 42 bases in frame from base 1. For this chain, trimming is 7 bases at the V end and 7 bases at the J end, and the number of junction bases without a gene match is 7. For CDR1 and CDR2, the germline V gene (reference sequence) lists LNHDA and SQIVND. The TCR sequence derives from an adult in good health. The V and J genes are TRBV19 and TRBJ1-5, with 10 junctional bases fitting TRBD1. Sequencing used peripheral blood, obtained on day 0 of MenACWY control vaccination. The DNA reads TGTGCCAGTATTCCGGGACAGGGGCTCCAGCCCCAGCATTTT. It translates as CASIPGQGLQPQHF.